This T cell receptor (beta chain) was found in a study of shared clonotypes between healthy human individuals. The study, taken as a whole, reports: The study sampled only blood, and tissue repertoires likely differ.

Data came from immunoSEQ multiplex PCR; TCRdb stores just in-frame clones and leaves some out. Here the sample spans some 450,000 clones, roughly three quarters being singletons. Around 86 million PBMCs went into genomic DNA for unsorted samples. About this clone itself: Antigen unknown.

This TCR came from a woman in her 40s in good health. Some clones in this sample may be carry-over from other donors' samples. The sequenced material came from PBMCs.

CDR3 loop: CASSIPGISTGELFF. The CDR3 DNA is TGTGCCAGTAGTATCCCCGGAATAAGCACCGGGGAGCTGTTTTTT. The chain joins TRBV19 to TRBJ2-2; D ambiguous. CDR1 and CDR2 from the germline V gene are LNHDA and SQIVND (reference sequence). V lost 3 bases to trimming and J lost 4 bases, with 12 bases between them. This CDR3 is built from 15 residues. Variable domain in full (rest from reference TRBV19 and TRBJ2-2): DGGITQSPKYLFRKEGQNVTLSCEQNLNHDAMYWYRQDPGQGLRLIYYSQIVNDFQKGDIAEGYSVSREKKESFPLTVTSAQKNPTAFYLCASSIPGISTGELFFGEGSRLTVL.